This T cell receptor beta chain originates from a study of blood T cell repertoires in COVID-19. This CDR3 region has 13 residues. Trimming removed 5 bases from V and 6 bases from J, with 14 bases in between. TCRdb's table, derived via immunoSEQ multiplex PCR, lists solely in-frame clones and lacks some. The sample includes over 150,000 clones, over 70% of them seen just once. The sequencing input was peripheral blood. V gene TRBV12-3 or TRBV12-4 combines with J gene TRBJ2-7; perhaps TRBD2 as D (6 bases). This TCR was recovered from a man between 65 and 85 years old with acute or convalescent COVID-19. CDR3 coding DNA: TGTGCCAGCAGTCTTGGGGGGAGTAGCGAGCAGTACTTC. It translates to CASSLGGSSEQYF.